What follows are 27 T cell receptor beta chains derived from one specimen sequenced in a study of CD8 T cells in Susac syndrome. Random hexamers served to reverse transcribe roughly 0.5 to 1 ug RNA. TCRdb re-called the immunoSEQ multiplex PCR reads through MiXCR, storing one row per CDR3 protein. The sample records about 180,000 distinct CDR3 sequences, around 95% being singletons. Sequenced input: CD4+ T cells from PBMCs. The origin of the receptors is a human donor with multiple sclerosis.

This chain joins TRBV9 and TRBJ2-1, with D tentatively TRBD2 (5 bases). V lost 3 bases and J 0 bases, leaving 10 bases between the germline ends. The CDR3 length is 15 residues. CDR1 is SGDLS, CDR2 YYNGEE, per germline. CDR3 nucleotides: TGTGCCAGCAGCGCCCCGGGGAGCTCCTACAATGAGCAGTTCTTC. This codes for CASSAPGSSYNEQFF.

V usage is TRBV6-5 and J usage is TRBJ2-7; possible D gene TRBD2, 6 bases. Germline CDR1 reads MNHEY; CDR2 reads SVGAGI. Trimming cost V 5 bases and J 0 bases, with 14 bases left between them. CDR3 length: 15 amino acids. The CDR3 coding sequence is TGTGCCAGCAGTCTCGGCGGGGTGAACTCCTACGAGCAGTACTTC. It specifies CASSLGGVNSYEQYF.

The rearrangement links TRBV5-1 to TRBJ2-3; D gene uncertain. This CDR3 comprises 14 residues. Germline V CDR1 and CDR2: SGHRS, YFSETQ. The V and J ends lost 2 bases and 0 bases respectively, with 7 bases between them. The CDR3 sequence: CASSLSPSTDTQYF. The DNA for the CDR3 is TGCGCCAGCAGCTTATCCCCAAGCACAGATACGCAGTATTTT.

The chain has TRBV27 and TRBJ2-5; D may be TRBD2 (6 bases). Germline values: CDR1 MNHEY, CDR2 SMNVEV (reference sequence). V lost 3 bases and J lost 5, with 22 bases in between. This CDR3 is 17 amino acids long. Here the CDR3 reads CASSLISLGGERETQYF. In DNA form, the CDR3 reads TGTGCCAGCAGTTTGATTTCCCTCGGGGGAGAGCGGGAGACCCAGTACTTC.

This clonotype was observed a single time. The J gene is TRBJ1-1, the V gene TRBV12-3 or TRBV12-4; the D is unclear. The CDR3 covers 12 residues. The V end was cut by 4 bases, the J end by 4 bases, with 7 bases between. The CDR3 loop is CASSYVVTEAFF. CDR3 nucleotide sequence: TGTGCCAGCAGTTACGTGGTCACTGAAGCTTTCTTT.

The chain uses TRBV2 and TRBJ2-3, with D possibly TRBD2 on 6 matching bases. V lost 4 bases, J lost 5 bases, and 10 bases lay in between. The CDR3 spans 13 residues. From germline, CDR1 is SNHLY and CDR2 FYNNEI. CDR3 nucleotide sequence: TGTGCCAGCAGTGCGCGACTAGGAGATACGCAGTATTTT. It codes for CASSARLGDTQYF.

The chain is built from TRBV3-1 and TRBJ1-6; D not certain. The CDR3 has 15 residues. Germline values: CDR1 LGHDT, CDR2 YNNKEL (reference sequence). V lost 4 bases and J 0 bases, leaving 7 bases between the germline ends. The CDR3 region is CASSPSTSYNSPLHF. The CDR3 region has the DNA TGTGCCAGCAGCCCGTCTACCTCCTATAATTCACCCCTCCACTTT.

The rearrangement joins TRBV13 to TRBJ2-1; 7 bases map to TRBD1. The CDR3 has 16 residues. Germline V gives CDR1 PRHDT, CDR2 FYEKMQ (reference sequence). J lost 4 bases, V lost 5 bases, and 11 bases had no gene match. CDR3 amino acids: CASSDNRDRKYNEQFF. The CDR3 bases are TGTGCCAGCAGCGATAACCGGGACAGAAAGTACAATGAGCAGTTCTTC.

V gene TRBV9 combines with J gene TRBJ2-7; maybe TRBD2 (6 bases). The CDR3 consists of 13 residues. V was shortened by 1 base and J by 2 bases, with 7 bases between the two germline ends. Germline V lookup: CDR1 SGDLS, CDR2 YYNGEE. The DNA for the CDR3 is TGTGCCAGCAGCGTATCGGGGGCCTACGAGCAGTACTTC. It encodes CASSVSGAYEQYF. Variable domain in full (rest from reference TRBV9 and TRBJ2-7): DSGVTQTPKHLITATGQRVTLRCSPRSGDLSVYWYQQSLDQGLQFLIQYYNGEERAKGNILERFSAQQFPDLHSELNLSSLELGDSALYFCASSVSGAYEQYFGPGTRLTVT.

The chain carries TRBV20-1 and TRBJ1-2; D not resolved. CDR1 is DFQATT, CDR2 SNEGSKA, per germline (reference sequence). V was trimmed by 2 bases and J by 0 bases, leaving 7 bases between them. The CDR3 loop spans 13 amino acids. The chain's CDR3 is CSARKTANYGYTF. In DNA, the CDR3 is TGCAGTGCTAGAAAGACCGCTAACTATGGCTACACCTTC.

The genes are TRBV9 and TRBJ2-7, with D perhaps assigned TRBD1 or TRBD2 (5 bases each). The CDR3 sequence is 13 residues long. Germline V gene data show CDR1 as SGDLS and CDR2 as YYNGEE. The V end was cut by 0 bases, the J end by 6 bases, with 10 bases between. In nucleotides, the CDR3 is TGTGCCAGCAGCGTAGCTTCGAGGGGCGAGCAGTACTTC. It encodes CASSVASRGEQYF.

This clonotype was seen once. The chain couples TRBV20-1 to TRBJ2-1; TRBD2 might be the D (6 bases). The CDR3 contains 16 residues. Trimming took off 0 bases at V and 2 bases at J, with 14 bases between the two ends. Germline values: CDR1 DFQATT, CDR2 SNEGSKA (reference sequence). CDR3 DNA sequence: TGCAGTGCTAGAGATCTCTGGGGGGTCACCTACAATGAGCAGTTCTTC. This gives the protein CSARDLWGVTYNEQFF.

The rearrangement joins TRBV20-1 to TRBJ1-2, with TRBD1 identical over 9 bases. Unmatched junction bases numbered 17, after V lost 6 bases and J lost 6 bases. Germline V gives CDR1 DFQATT, CDR2 SNEGSKA (reference sequence). This CDR3 has 16 residues. CDR3 coding DNA: TGCAGTGCCACAAACCGAGAGGGACAGGGCGGCGATGGCTACACCTTC. It is translated as CSATNREGQGGDGYTF.

The chain links TRBV5-1 to TRBJ2-2; the D gene is possibly TRBD1 (6 bases). V dropped 1 base and J dropped 1 base, with 8 bases sitting between them. Looked up from germline, CDR1 is SGHRS and CDR2 is YFSETQ. The length of the CDR3 is 15 residues. The CDR3 loop reads CASSLTGKNTGELFF. For the CDR3, the DNA is TGCGCCAGCAGCTTGACAGGGAAGAACACCGGGGAGCTGTTTTTT.

The chain couples TRBV30 to TRBJ2-3, with TRBD2 as a possible D gene (5 bases). Per the germline V gene, CDR1 is GTSNPN and CDR2 is SVGIG (reference sequence). The CDR3 spans 11 residues. Between the trimmed V and J ends, which lost 5 bases and 7 bases, there was a span of 10 bases. Here the CDR3 reads CAWGRGYTQYF. The CDR3 DNA follows: TGTGCCTGGGGGCGAGGGTATACGCAGTATTTT.

In its sample, this clonotype was seen once. The V call is TRBV20-1, the J call TRBJ1-1; D possibly corresponds to TRBD1 (6 bases). Per germline, CDR1 DFQATT and CDR2 SNEGSKA (reference sequence). The V end lost 5 bases, the J end lost 4 bases, and 11 bases lay between the germline ends. The CDR3 runs 12 residues. The CDR3, as DNA: TGCAGTGCTTCCCCGGGGGCCACTGAAGCTTTCTTT. Protein: CSASPGATEAFF.

The V gene is TRBV6-6, the J gene TRBJ1-5; no reliable D call. CDR1 is MNHNY, CDR2 SVGAGI, per germline (reference sequence). This CDR3 is built from 14 residues. Deletions cut 2 bases from V and 7 bases from J, with 12 bases between. DNA of the CDR3: TGTGCCAGCAGTTACCCCTCGGGGAACCAGCCCCAGCATTTT. It specifies CASSYPSGNQPQHF.

This chain uses TRBV3-1 with TRBJ2-1; D gene ambiguous. Germline assignment: CDR1 LGHDT and CDR2 YNNKEL (reference sequence). Trimming took off 0 bases at V and 5 bases at J, with 8 bases between the two ends. This CDR3 region has 14 residues. The CDR3 DNA follows: TGTGCCAGCAGCCAAGATCTTCGCAACAATGAGCAGTTCTTC. Its translation is CASSQDLRNNEQFF.

This chain links TRBV7-9 with TRBJ2-5; D is ambiguous. Trimming removed 4 bases from V and 7 bases from J, with 16 bases in between. The CDR3 consists of 14 residues. In germline, CDR1 is SEHNR, CDR2 FQNEAQ (reference sequence). CDR3 sequence (DNA): TGTGCCAGCAGCTCTTCGACCTCGGCTGGGACCCAGTACTTC. The encoded protein is CASSSSTSAGTQYF.

The gene calls are TRBV29-1 and TRBJ2-7; D uncertain. There are 11 residues in the CDR3. The V end lost 4 bases, the J end lost 6 bases, and 10 bases lay between the germline ends. Germline CDR1 and CDR2: SQVTM and ANQGSEA. Here the CDR3 reads CSVANVGEQYF. CDR3 DNA: TGCAGCGTTGCGAACGTCGGCGAGCAGTACTTC.

Here the CDR3 DNA reads TGTGCCAGCAGCGTACCGGGACGAGATTTCTATGGCTACACCTTC. Residues: CASSVPGRDFYGYTF. The rearrangement uses TRBV9 and TRBJ1-2; D is possibly TRBD1 (5 bases). The V end was cut by 1 base, the J end by 4 bases, with 14 bases between. The CDR3 spans 15 residues. Germline CDR1 SGDLS, CDR2 YYNGEE. The full variable domain, completed using reference TRBV9 and TRBJ1-2, is DSGVTQTPKHLITATGQRVTLRCSPRSGDLSVYWYQQSLDQGLQFLIQYYNGEERAKGNILERFSAQQFPDLHSELNLSSLELGDSALYFCASSVPGRDFYGYTFGSGTRLTVV.

The V and J genes are TRBV7-9 and TRBJ1-2, with D tentatively TRBD1 (5 bases). CDR1 is SEHNR and CDR2 is FQNEAQ in the germline V gene (reference sequence). The CDR3 is made up of 17 amino acids. The V and J ends lost 6 bases and 2 bases respectively, with 22 bases between them. The CDR3 nucleotides read TGTGCCAGCAGACCCCTCGGGGCGGTGGGCACCAACTATGGCTACACCTTC. Translating gives CASRPLGAVGTNYGYTF.

The chain couples TRBV11-2 to TRBJ2-3, with 8 bases matching TRBD2. CDR3 size: 16 residues. The trim removed 2 bases at V and 2 bases at J, leaving 6 bases unmatched. Germline assignment: CDR1 SGHAT and CDR2 FQNNGV. The CDR3 sequence: CASSLITGGLTDTQYF. In nucleotides, the CDR3 is TGTGCCAGCAGCTTAATCACGGGGGGGCTCACAGATACGCAGTATTTT.

V usage is TRBV9 and J usage is TRBJ2-1; possible D gene TRBD1, 6 bases. V was cut by 0 bases and J by 6 bases, with 13 bases left in between. The CDR3 totals 15 residues. Germline lookup yields CDR1 SGDLS and CDR2 YYNGEE. CDR3 DNA sequence: TGTGCCAGCAGCGTAGGAGCCGGGACACCCAATGAGCAGTTCTTC. It yields the protein CASSVGAGTPNEQFF. The complete variable domain, with remaining parts taken from reference TRBV9 and TRBJ2-1, reads DSGVTQTPKHLITATGQRVTLRCSPRSGDLSVYWYQQSLDQGLQFLIQYYNGEERAKGNILERFSAQQFPDLHSELNLSSLELGDSALYFCASSVGAGTPNEQFFGPGTRLTVL.

This sequence joins TRBV6-2 or TRBV6-3 and TRBJ2-1; 10 bases are shared with TRBD2. Germline V gene data show CDR1 as MNHEY and CDR2 as SVGEGT. J gave up 14 bases and V 7 bases, and 14 bases lay outside the gene matches. The CDR3 consists of 14 residues. CDR3 amino acids: CASTYGLAGVRKFF. DNA for the CDR3: TGTGCCAGCACCTACGGGCTAGCGGGGGTTAGGAAGTTCTTC.

The chain has TRBV12-5 and TRBJ2-1, with a tentative D call TRBD1 (6 bases). Trimming took off 6 bases at V and 0 bases at J, with 12 bases between the two ends. The CDR3 spans 15 residues. Germline V gene data show CDR1 as LGHNT and CDR2 as FRNRAP. The CDR3 nucleotides are TGTGCTAGTGGAGGACAGCCGAACTCCTACAATGAGCAGTTCTTC. It specifies CASGGQPNSYNEQFF. Drawing the rest from reference TRBV12-5 and TRBJ2-1, the complete variable domain is DARVTQTPRHKVTEMGQEVTMRCQPILGHNTVFWYRQTMMQGLELLAYFRNRAPLDDSGMPKDRFSAEMPDATLATLKIQPSEPRDSAVYFCASGGQPNSYNEQFFGPGTRLTVL.

The DNA for the CDR3 is TGCGCCAGCAGCCAAGGGGAGTTGGCCGAGTACGAGCAGTACTTC. This sequence encodes CASSQGELAEYEQYF. The gene calls are TRBV4-1 and TRBJ2-7, with D possibly TRBD2 on 5 matching bases. The CDR3 spans 15 residues. V lost 1 base to trimming and J lost 4 bases, with 14 bases between them. Germline V gene lookup returns CDR1 MGHRA and CDR2 YSYEKL.